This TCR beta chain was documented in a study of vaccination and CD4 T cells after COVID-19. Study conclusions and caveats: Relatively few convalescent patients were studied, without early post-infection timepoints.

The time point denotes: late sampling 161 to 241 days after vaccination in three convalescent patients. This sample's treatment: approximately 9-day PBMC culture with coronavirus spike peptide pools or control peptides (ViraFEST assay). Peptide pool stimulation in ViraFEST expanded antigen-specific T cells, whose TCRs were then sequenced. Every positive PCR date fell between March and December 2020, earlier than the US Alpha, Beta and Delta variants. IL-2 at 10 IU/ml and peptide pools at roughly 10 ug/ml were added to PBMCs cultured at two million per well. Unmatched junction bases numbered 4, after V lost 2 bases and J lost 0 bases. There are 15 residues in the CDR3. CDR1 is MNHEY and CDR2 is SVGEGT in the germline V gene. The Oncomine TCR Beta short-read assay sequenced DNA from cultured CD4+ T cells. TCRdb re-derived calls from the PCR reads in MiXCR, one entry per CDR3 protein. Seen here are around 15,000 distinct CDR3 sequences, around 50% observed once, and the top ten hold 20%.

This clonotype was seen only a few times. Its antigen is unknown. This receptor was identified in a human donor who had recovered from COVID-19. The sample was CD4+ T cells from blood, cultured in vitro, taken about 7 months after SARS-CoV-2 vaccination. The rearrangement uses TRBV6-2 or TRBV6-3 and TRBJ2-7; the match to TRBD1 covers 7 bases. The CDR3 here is CASSYLGGSSYEQYF. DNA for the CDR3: TGTGCCAGCAGTTACCTAGGGGGCTCCTCCTACGAGCAGTACTTC.